These 25 T cell receptor beta chains came from one sample sequenced in a study of blood T cells in healthy people across ages. A second PCR of 7 to 11 cycles used a sample-barcoded 5' primer and a J-beta primer mix. MiXCR, run by TCRdb on the 5' RACE reads, gives a single entry per CDR3 protein. Counted here are some 1.5 million distinct CDR3 sequences, roughly 30% occurring once; the ten biggest clones make up approximately 7.7%. The source material was blood. All receptors derive from a woman in her twenties or thirties in good health.

This clonotype has a handful of counts. This chain joins TRBV7-2 and TRBJ2-7; D gene ambiguous. Trimming cost V 3 bases and J 4 bases, with 19 bases left between them. Per germline, CDR1 SGHTA and CDR2 FQGNSA. This CDR3 region has 16 residues. CDR3 residues: CASSLFPGERLYEQYF. The DNA of the CDR3 is TGTGCCAGCAGCTTGTTTCCCGGAGAAAGGCTATACGAGCAGTACTTC.

This clonotype was recorded a few times. The CDR3 here is CASSFFGLAEEGDTQYF. The DNA of the CDR3 is TGTGCCAGCAGCTTCTTCGGACTAGCGGAAGAGGGAGATACGCAGTATTTT. The V gene is TRBV7-2, the J gene TRBJ2-3; 10 nucleotides agree with TRBD2. V gave up 3 bases and J gave up 5 bases; unmatched junction bases: 11. CDR3 length: 17 residues. Germline V gives CDR1 SGHTA, CDR2 FQGNSA.

There are a few counts of this clonotype. CDR3 sequence: CASSSSGSQTDTQYF. CDR3 nucleotides: TGTGCCAGCAGTTCCAGCGGGTCCCAGACAGATACGCAGTATTTT. This chain joins TRBV12-3 or TRBV12-4 and TRBJ2-3, with D possibly TRBD2 on 6 matching bases. V was shortened by 4 bases and J by 3 bases, with 14 bases between the two germline ends. CDR3 size: 15 residues.

The CDR3 nucleotides read TGTGCCAGCAGTTTAATGGGCCGGGTAGATGAGCAGTACTTC. This encodes CASSLMGRVDEQYF. The chain has TRBV12-3 or TRBV12-4 and TRBJ2-7; D unresolved. This CDR3 has 14 amino acids. The V gene lost 2 bases and the J gene lost 7 bases, with 15 bases spanning the gap.

The rearrangement uses TRBV3-1 and TRBJ2-5, with 8 nucleotides matching TRBD1. The J call may be incorrect, as the DNA end agrees better with TRBJ2-4. Germline CDR1 and CDR2: LGHDT and YNNKEL (reference sequence). The CDR3 extends over 19 amino acids. The CDR3 loop reads CASSQVMRQGTPGKNIQYF. CDR3 nucleotide sequence: TGTGCCAGCAGCCAAGTGATGAGACAGGGGACTCCTGGAAAAAACATTCAGTACTTC.

In this sample, this clonotype turned up a few times. V usage is TRBV10-2 and J usage is TRBJ1-6; tentatively, D is TRBD1 (6 bases). There are 13 residues in the CDR3. Germline-derived CDR1 and CDR2 are WSHSY and SAAADI. Trimming took off 8 bases at V and 10 bases at J, with 15 bases between the two ends. The CDR3 loop is CASGGQLQSPLHF. The CDR3 coding sequence is TGCGCCAGCGGTGGACAGCTGCAATCACCCCTCCACTTT.

The genes are TRBV3-1 and TRBJ2-5; D remains unclear. V lost 4 bases to trimming and J lost 7 bases, with 13 bases between them. Germline CDR1 and CDR2: LGHDT and YNNKEL (reference sequence). The CDR3 totals 13 residues. The CDR3 sequence is CASSLLGLGTQYF. In DNA form, the CDR3 reads TGTGCCAGCAGCCTCCTGGGATTAGGGACCCAGTACTTC.

Notes on this clonotype: This sequence may be a read error, since a much larger clone differs from it by one base. The V gene is TRBV6-1, the J gene TRBJ2-7, with 8 bases identical to TRBD2. Trimming at V came to 7 bases and at J to 4 bases, leaving 12 bases not matched to a gene. Per germline, CDR1 MNHNS and CDR2 SASEGT. The CDR3 runs 15 residues. The CDR3 sequence: CASNSGGGLDYEQYF. The CDR3 DNA follows: TGTGCCAGCAATTCGGGAGGGGGTCTGGATTACGAGCAGTACTTC.

The genes are TRBV12-3 or TRBV12-4 and TRBJ1-2; D might be TRBD1 (6 bases). Trimming took 5 bases from V and 0 from J, leaving 16 bases between them. The CDR3 sequence is 16 residues long. Written as DNA, the CDR3 is TGTGCCAGCAGTCTGCAAGGACAGACATCTAACTATGGCTACACCTTC. Translated: CASSLQGQTSNYGYTF.

This clonotype appeared a few times. The rearrangement uses TRBV7-9 and TRBJ2-3, with D tentatively TRBD2 (5 bases). Germline V gives CDR1 SEHNR, CDR2 FQNEAQ (reference sequence). The V end lost 5 bases, the J end lost 14 bases, and 23 bases lay between the germline ends. There are 14 residues in the CDR3. The CDR3 nucleotides read TGTGCCAGCAGCCCAACCATCGAGGGAACACCGCCGTATTTT. This gives the protein CASSPTIEGTPPYF.

The table lists this clonotype with many counts. V usage is TRBV12-3 or TRBV12-4 and J usage is TRBJ2-4, with 7 bases matching TRBD1. Trimming cost V 6 bases and J 10 bases; bases outside gene matches: 15. There are 15 residues in the CDR3. CDR3 in DNA: TGTGCCAGCAGCGAAACGACTTGGACAGGCCGAATTCAGTACTTC. It codes for CASSETTWTGRIQYF.

The chain employs TRBV24-1 and TRBJ1-4; D not certain. The V gene's germline CDR1 is KGHDR and CDR2 SFDVKD. CDR3 length: 15 residues. Trimming pared 4 bases from V and 7 bases from J, leaving 15 bases between. The DNA for the CDR3 is TGTGCCACCAGTGAGCCGACGAGCCGAGGTGAAAAACTGTTTTTT. Protein: CATSEPTSRGEKLFF.

Details on this clonotype: This may be a read error: a much more frequent sequence differs by one nucleotide. The chain has TRBV5-1 and TRBJ2-5; 7 nucleotides align to TRBD1. CDR1 and CDR2 (germline): SGHRS, YFSETQ. The CDR3 contains 14 residues. The CDR3 bases are TGCGCCAGCAGCTTCCGGGACAGCCAAGAGACCCGGTACTTC. Translating gives CASSFRDSQETRYF.

This clonotype was seen a single time. CDR3 residues: CSAPGAGESYEQYF. CDR3 bases: TGCAGTGCTCCGGGAGCGGGAGAGTCCTACGAGCAGTACTTC. The chain has TRBV20-1 and TRBJ2-7, with 8 bases aligning to TRBD2. Trimming removed 5 bases from V and 1 base from J; junction bases left unmatched: 7. This CDR3 region has 14 residues. Germline loops: CDR1 DFQATT, CDR2 SNEGSKA (reference sequence).

Notes on this clonotype: As the CDR3 is not closed by the conserved phenylalanine or tryptophan, this likely results from a read error. This sequence joins TRBV6-5 and TRBJ2-1; 9 nucleotides line up with TRBD1. Germline V CDR1 and CDR2: MNHEY, SVGAGI. The J segment lost 8 bases and the V segment lost 6 bases, leaving 8 bases of the junction unmatched. This CDR3 spans 14 amino acids. CDR3 nucleotide sequence: TGTGCCAGCAGCTGGGACAGGGCCATTGATGAGCAGTTCTTA. Amino acid sequence: CASSWDRAIDEQFL.

The chain couples TRBV12-3 or TRBV12-4 to TRBJ2-1; 7 bases fit TRBD2. V shed 3 bases and J 6 bases; nucleotides not matched to a gene: 8. The CDR3 runs 15 residues. CDR3 residues: CASSFGSGALNEQFF. CDR3 coding DNA: TGTGCCAGCAGTTTTGGGAGCGGGGCCCTCAATGAGCAGTTCTTC.

This clonotype appeared a few times. V usage is TRBV12-3 or TRBV12-4 and J usage is TRBJ1-5; D ambiguous. V was trimmed by 3 bases and J by 0 bases, leaving 12 bases between them. The CDR3 extends over 16 amino acids. The CDR3 DNA sequence: TGTGCCAGCAGTTTCCAGTCGGCCGGTAGCAATCAGCCCCAGCATTTT. It specifies CASSFQSAGSNQPQHF.

V gene TRBV29-1 combines with J gene TRBJ2-1; TRBD1 agrees at 9 bases. The V gene's germline CDR1 is SQVTM and CDR2 ANQGSEA. The trim removed 3 bases at V and 8 bases at J, leaving 8 bases unmatched. The CDR3 consists of 14 residues. The CDR3 DNA reads as TGCAGCGTTGAGAGACAGGGGGTCGGGGATGAGCAGTTCTTC. Its translation: CSVERQGVGDEQFF.

V usage is TRBV2 and J usage is TRBJ2-1; 7 bases are shared with TRBD1. V lost 6 bases and J lost 0; bases outside the gene matches: 11. The CDR3 consists of 17 residues. Germline CDR1 and CDR2: SNHLY and FYNNEI. The CDR3 protein is CASRGLVGDSSYNEQFF. The CDR3 DNA follows: TGTGCCAGCAGGGGGCTAGTGGGGGACAGCTCCTACAATGAGCAGTTCTTC. Complete variable domain (other parts from reference TRBV2 and TRBJ2-1): EPEVTQTPSHQVTQMGQEVILRCVPISNHLYFYWYRQILGQKVEFLVSFYNNEISEKSEIFDDQFSVERPDGSNFTLKIRSTKLEDSAMYFCASRGLVGDSSYNEQFFGPGTRLTVL.

This clonotype was detected once. This may come from a read error, since a much larger clone is one base off. V gene TRBV11-2 combines with J gene TRBJ2-6, with D tentatively TRBD1 or TRBD2 (5 bases each). The CDR3 is 17 amino acids. Germline assignment: CDR1 SGHAT and CDR2 FQNNGV. The CDR3 protein is CASSFGLRRSGANVRTF. CDR3 nucleotides: TGTGCCAGCAGCTTTGGTTTAAGGAGGTCTGGGGCCAACGTCCGGACTTTC.

This clonotype was counted a single time. The junction and the germline gene differ at one end; a read error may be behind it. The chain joins TRBV12-3 or TRBV12-4 to TRBJ2-3, with 8 bases fitting TRBD2. The CDR3 runs 15 residues. The CDR3 sequence is CASSLAGLSTDVQYF. The CDR3 DNA sequence: TGTGCCAGCAGCTTAGCGGGATTGAGCACAGATGTGCAGTATTTT.

The genes are TRBV5-1 and TRBJ1-3, with D maybe TRBD1 (5 bases). Between the trimmed V and J ends, which lost 4 bases and 4 bases, there was a span of 15 bases. There are 15 residues in the CDR3. CDR1 and CDR2 from the germline V gene are SGHRS and YFSETQ. CDR3 DNA sequence: TGCGCCAGCAGCGGGACCTCGGGATCAGGAAACACCATATATTTT. It encodes CASSGTSGSGNTIYF.

The chain carries TRBV7-9 and TRBJ2-1, with 11 bases fitting TRBD2. The CDR3 has 17 residues. The germline V gene has CDR1 SEHNR and CDR2 FQNEAQ (reference sequence). J was trimmed by 5 bases and V by 1 base; bases with no gene match: 7. The CDR3 protein is CASSLGSGLADNNEQFF. Written as DNA, the CDR3 is TGTGCCAGCAGCTTAGGGTCGGGACTAGCGGACAACAATGAGCAGTTCTTC.

This clonotype has ten or more counts. The germline gene is not matched at one end of the junction; a read error may be the cause. The chain employs TRBV5-1 and TRBJ2-3, with 7 nucleotides matching TRBD1. The CDR3 is 14 residues long. CDR1 is SGHRS, CDR2 YFSETQ, per germline. This CDR3 is CASSPGTGTDTQYF. CDR3 DNA sequence: TGTGCCAGCAGCCCGGGGACAGGCACAGATACGCAGTATTTT.

This chain connects TRBV7-9 to TRBJ2-6; no reliable D call. Trimming removed 4 bases at V and 0 bases at J, with 16 bases between. This CDR3 comprises 18 residues. Per germline, CDR1 SEHNR and CDR2 FQNEAQ (reference sequence). The CDR3: CASSSEFVRSSGANVLTF. In DNA, the CDR3 is TGTGCCAGCAGCTCAGAGTTTGTACGGAGCTCTGGGGCCAACGTCCTGACTTTC. Together with reference TRBV7-9 and TRBJ2-6, the CDR3 gives the full variable domain: DTGVSQNPRHKITKRGQNVTFRCDPISEHNRLYWYRQTLGQGPEFLTYFQNEAQLEKSRLLSDRFSAERPKGSFSTLEIQRTEQGDSAMYLCASSSEFVRSSGANVLTFGAGSRLTVL.